The present entry profiles one T cell receptor beta chain with its context. What it binds is not known. The entry originates in a study of spatial heterogeneity in lung cancer. Study-wide findings and caveats: Resection saw ubiquitous expanded tumor TCRs appear in blood more than follow-up did.

TCRdb re-analysed the 5' RACE reads in MiXCR, keeping a single row per CDR3 protein. This sample yields more than 30,000 distinct CDR3 sequences, of which more than 9% are seen a single time; over 25% belongs to the top ten. Time point: blood at routine non-recurrence follow-up after resection. Deletions cut 3 bases from V and 4 bases from J, with 7 bases between. This CDR3 comprises 13 residues. Germline V gives CDR1 MDHEN, CDR2 SYDVKM. This chain uses TRBV28 with TRBJ2-1; no clear D gene. The sequence was obtained from a female donor with early-stage non-small cell lung cancer. The sample was PBMCs, taken at follow-up. The CDR3 DNA reads as TGTGCCAGCAGTTTCGTAGGTTACAATGAGCAGTTCTTC. This gives the protein CASSFVGYNEQFF.